Following are 6 T cell receptor beta chains from one sample sequenced in a study of T cell responses to AZD1222 COVID-19 vaccine (dated by TCRdb to the early 2020s). What this sample's time point label stands for: baseline before first vaccination. Library creation used the immunoSEQ multiplex PCR assay. TCRdb took this table from immuneACCESS and kept in-frame rearrangements with V and J called. Such tables lack part of the clones; where checked against another copy, unresolved V genes explain under half of the gap, and the rest is unexplained. Across this sample there are roughly 180,000 clones, with 80% to 90% seen only once. Of the sample, 6.9% is held by the ten largest clones. Source: peripheral blood, taken on day 0 of AZD1222 vaccination. The receptors here all came from an adult in good health.

The chain couples TRBV25-1 to TRBJ2-7; D is undetermined. The CDR3 spans 13 residues. The V gene's germline CDR1 is MGHDK and CDR2 SYGVNS. Between the trimmed V and J ends, which lost 1 base and 4 bases, there was a span of 8 bases. This CDR3 reads CASSELADYEQYF. The CDR3 nucleotides are TGTGCCAGCAGTGAATTGGCCGATTACGAGCAGTACTTC.

The chain is built from TRBV6-8 and TRBJ2-7, with 10 nucleotides matching TRBD2. Germline loops: CDR1 MNHGY, CDR2 SAAAGT. Trimming at V came to 9 bases and at J to 1 base, leaving 9 bases not matched to a gene. The CDR3 contains 15 residues. The CDR3 loop reads CARNHSGGCSYEQYV. The CDR3 DNA is TGTGCCAGAAATCATAGCGGGGGGTGTTCCTACGAGCAGTACGTC.

V gene TRBV27 combines with J gene TRBJ2-7, with TRBD2 identical over 12 bases. Germline CDR1 is MNHEY and CDR2 is SMNVEV (reference sequence). J gave up 0 bases and V 6 bases, and 6 bases lay outside the gene matches. This CDR3 region has 16 residues. CDR3 residues: CASRWTSGESSYEQYV. The CDR3 DNA reads as TGTGCCAGCAGGTGGACTAGCGGGGAGTCCTCCTACGAGCAGTACGTC.

This clone appeared once. The genes are TRBV7-2 and TRBJ1-4, with D perhaps TRBD1 (6 bases). The CDR3 spans 16 residues. The V end lost 1 base, the J end lost 5 bases, and 14 bases lay between the germline ends. The germline V gene has CDR1 SGHTA and CDR2 FQGNSA. The CDR3 region has the DNA TGTGCCAGCAGCTTAGTAGGACAGACCCAAAATGAAAAACTGTTTTTT. Its protein is CASSLVGQTQNEKLFF. Based on the CDR3 plus reference TRBV7-2 and TRBJ1-4, the full variable domain is GAGVSQSPSNKVTEKGKDVELRCDPISGHTALYWYRQSLGQGLEFLIYFQGNSAPDKSGLPSDRFSAERTGGSVSTLTIQRTQQEDSAVYLCASSLVGQTQNEKLFFGSGTQLSVL.

The V and J genes are TRBV18 and TRBJ2-7; 8 nucleotides align to TRBD2. Looked up from germline, CDR1 is KGHSH and CDR2 is LQKENI. After removal of 3 bases from V and 0 bases from J, the junction contained 1 base not matched to a gene. The CDR3 runs to 14 residues. The CDR3 nucleotides read TGTGCCAGCTCACCCGCGGGGGGCTCCTACGAGCAGTACGTC. Amino acid sequence: CASSPAGGSYEQYV.

This chain joins TRBV19 and TRBJ2-5; 8 bases are a match to TRBD1. The J segment lost 5 bases and the V segment lost 1 base, leaving 12 bases of the junction unmatched. Germline CDR1 reads LNHDA; CDR2 reads SQIVND (reference sequence). CDR3 length: 17 amino acids. The DNA for the CDR3 is TGTGCCAGTAGTATAGTCCCCTCGGACAGGGCTGCTGAGACCCAGTACTTC. The encoded protein is CASSIVPSDRAAETQYF.